This TCR beta chain was identified during a study of tumor and adjacent non-tumor tissue in lung cancer. On the study more broadly: Histology: under 15 adenocarcinoma, a couple of squamous cell carcinoma, 1 small cell lung cancer. Around 4 million productive TCRbeta reads were obtained per sample on average. Notes on the study in general: Significantly higher TCR diversity was found in tumor than normal lung. Patients with more diverse tumor TCRs had worse survival.

The template was RNA from unsorted bulk tissue. Distant lung tissue was collected more than 3 cm away from the tumor edge. About this clonotype: Its matching antigen is unknown. One base away lies a much larger clone, so this may be a sequencing read error.

CDR3 length: 16 amino acids. In germline, CDR1 is SGHVS, CDR2 FQNEAQ. A modified ARM-PCR protocol with three rounds of nested PCR amplified TCRbeta. TCRdb fed the multiplex PCR reads into MiXCR, producing one record per CDR3 protein. The sample lists tens of thousands of distinct CDR3 sequences, over 60% seen once, with roughly 35% in the top ten. The clonotype was recovered from a man between 70 and 80 years old with non-small cell lung cancer. The J gene is TRBJ2-7, the V gene TRBV7-8, with 7 bases fitting TRBD2. The sample comprised distant non-tumor lung tissue. In DNA, the CDR3 is TGTGCCAGCAGCTTAGCCTTGGCGGGAGCGGTATACGAGCGGTACTTC. It specifies CASSLALAGAVYERYF.